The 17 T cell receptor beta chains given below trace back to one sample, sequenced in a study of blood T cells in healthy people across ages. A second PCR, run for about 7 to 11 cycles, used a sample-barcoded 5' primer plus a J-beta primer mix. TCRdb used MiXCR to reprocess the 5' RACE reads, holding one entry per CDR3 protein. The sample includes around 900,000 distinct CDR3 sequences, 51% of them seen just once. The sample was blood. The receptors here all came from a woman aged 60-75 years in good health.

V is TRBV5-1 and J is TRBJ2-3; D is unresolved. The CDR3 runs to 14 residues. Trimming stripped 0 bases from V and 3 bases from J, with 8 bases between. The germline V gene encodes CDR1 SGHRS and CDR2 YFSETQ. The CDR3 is CASSLGLKTDTQYF. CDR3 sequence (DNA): TGCGCCAGCAGCTTGGGGCTCAAAACAGATACGCAGTATTTT.

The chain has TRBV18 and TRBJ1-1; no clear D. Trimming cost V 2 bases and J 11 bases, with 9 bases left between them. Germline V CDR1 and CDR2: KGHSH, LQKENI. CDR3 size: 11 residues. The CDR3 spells CASSPGETAFF. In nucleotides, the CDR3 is TGTGCCAGCTCACCAGGGGAGACCGCTTTCTTT.

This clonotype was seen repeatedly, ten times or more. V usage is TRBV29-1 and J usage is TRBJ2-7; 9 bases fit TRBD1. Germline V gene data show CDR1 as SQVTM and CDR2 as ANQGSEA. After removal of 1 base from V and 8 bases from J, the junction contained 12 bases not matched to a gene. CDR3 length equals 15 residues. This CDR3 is CSVEVPGQGRTKQYF. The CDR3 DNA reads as TGCAGCGTTGAAGTACCGGGACAGGGCCGAACTAAGCAGTACTTC.

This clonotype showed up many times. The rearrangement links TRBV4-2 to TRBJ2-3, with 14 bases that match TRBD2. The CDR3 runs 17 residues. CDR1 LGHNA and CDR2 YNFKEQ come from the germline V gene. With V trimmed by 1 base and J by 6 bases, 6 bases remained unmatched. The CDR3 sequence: CASSQAGTSGSRDTQYF. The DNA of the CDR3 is TGTGCCAGCAGCCAAGCTGGGACTAGCGGGAGTAGGGATACGCAGTATTTT.

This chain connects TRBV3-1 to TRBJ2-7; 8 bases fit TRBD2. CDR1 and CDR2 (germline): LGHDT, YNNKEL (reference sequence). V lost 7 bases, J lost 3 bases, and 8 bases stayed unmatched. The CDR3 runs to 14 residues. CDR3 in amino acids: CASTISGTSYEQYF. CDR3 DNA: TGTGCCAGCACCATTAGCGGGACCAGCTACGAGCAGTACTTC.

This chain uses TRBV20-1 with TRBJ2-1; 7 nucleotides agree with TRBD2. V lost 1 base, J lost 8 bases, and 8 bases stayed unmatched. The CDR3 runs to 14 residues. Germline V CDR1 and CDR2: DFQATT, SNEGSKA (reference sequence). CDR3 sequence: CSARGPSGGDEQFF. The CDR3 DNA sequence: TGCAGTGCTAGAGGGCCTAGCGGAGGGGATGAGCAGTTCTTC.

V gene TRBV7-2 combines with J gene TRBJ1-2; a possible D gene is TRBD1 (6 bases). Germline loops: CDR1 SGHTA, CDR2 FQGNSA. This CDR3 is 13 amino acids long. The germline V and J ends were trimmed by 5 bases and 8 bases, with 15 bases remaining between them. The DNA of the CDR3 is TGTGCCAGCAGCCCCCAGAACAGGGTCGGCTACACCTTC. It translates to CASSPQNRVGYTF. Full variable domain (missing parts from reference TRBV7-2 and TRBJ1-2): GAGVSQSPSNKVTEKGKDVELRCDPISGHTALYWYRQSLGQGLEFLIYFQGNSAPDKSGLPSDRFSAERTGGSVSTLTIQRTQQEDSAVYLCASSPQNRVGYTFGSGTRLTVV.

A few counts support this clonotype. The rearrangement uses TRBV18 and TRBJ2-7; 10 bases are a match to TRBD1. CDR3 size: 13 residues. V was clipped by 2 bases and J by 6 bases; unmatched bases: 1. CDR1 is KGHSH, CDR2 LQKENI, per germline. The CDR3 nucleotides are TGTGCCAGCTCACCAGACAGGGGGCTCGAGCAGTACTTC. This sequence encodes CASSPDRGLEQYF.

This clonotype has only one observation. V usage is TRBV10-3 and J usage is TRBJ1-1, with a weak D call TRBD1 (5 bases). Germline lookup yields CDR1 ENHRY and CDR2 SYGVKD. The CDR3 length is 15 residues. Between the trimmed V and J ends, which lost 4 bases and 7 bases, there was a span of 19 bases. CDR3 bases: TGTGCCATCAGTGGACCCCCGGCGGTGGGGGGTGAAGCTTTCTTT. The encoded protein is CAISGPPAVGGEAFF.

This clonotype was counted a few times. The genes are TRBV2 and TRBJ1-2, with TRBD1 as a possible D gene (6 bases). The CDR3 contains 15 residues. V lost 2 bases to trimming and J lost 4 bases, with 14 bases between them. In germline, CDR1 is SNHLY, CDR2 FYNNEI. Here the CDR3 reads CASSESVWTAYGYTF. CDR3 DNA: TGTGCCAGCAGTGAATCCGTTTGGACAGCCTATGGCTACACCTTC.

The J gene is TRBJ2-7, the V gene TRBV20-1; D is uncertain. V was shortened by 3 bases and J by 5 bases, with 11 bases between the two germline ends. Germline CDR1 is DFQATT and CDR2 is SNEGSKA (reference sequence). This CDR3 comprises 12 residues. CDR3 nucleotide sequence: TGCAGTGCTAGGTCAGGTGCTGACGAGCAGTACTTC. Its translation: CSARSGADEQYF.

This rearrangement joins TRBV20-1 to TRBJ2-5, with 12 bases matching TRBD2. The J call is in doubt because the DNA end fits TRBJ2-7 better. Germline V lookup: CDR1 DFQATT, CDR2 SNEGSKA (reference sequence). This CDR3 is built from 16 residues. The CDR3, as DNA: TGCAGTGCTAGTGGTCTAGCGGGAGGGCCGTGGGGCGAGCAGTACTTC. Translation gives CSASGLAGGPWGEQYF.

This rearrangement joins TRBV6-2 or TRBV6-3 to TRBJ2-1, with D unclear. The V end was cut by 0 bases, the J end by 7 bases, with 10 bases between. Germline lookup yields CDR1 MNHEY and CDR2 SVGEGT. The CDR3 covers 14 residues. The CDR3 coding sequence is TGTGCCAGCAGTTACTCGAGATTGGTTAATGAGCAGTTCTTC. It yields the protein CASSYSRLVNEQFF.

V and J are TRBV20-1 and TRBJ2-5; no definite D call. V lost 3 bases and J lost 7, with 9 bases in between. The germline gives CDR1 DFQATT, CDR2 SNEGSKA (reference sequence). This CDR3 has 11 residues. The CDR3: CSASRRGTQYF. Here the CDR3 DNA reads TGCAGTGCTAGTCGTCGTGGGACCCAGTACTTC.

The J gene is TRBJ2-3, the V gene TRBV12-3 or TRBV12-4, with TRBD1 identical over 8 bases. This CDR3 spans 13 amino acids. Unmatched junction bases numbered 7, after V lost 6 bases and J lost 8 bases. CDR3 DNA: TGTGCCAGCAGACGACAGGGGCTGGGTACGCAGTATTTT. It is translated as CASRRQGLGTQYF.

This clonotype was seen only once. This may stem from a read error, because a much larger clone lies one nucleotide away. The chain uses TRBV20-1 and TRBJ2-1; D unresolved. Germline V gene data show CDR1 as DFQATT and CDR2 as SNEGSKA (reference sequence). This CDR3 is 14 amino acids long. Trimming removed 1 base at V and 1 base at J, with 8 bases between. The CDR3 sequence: CSARVPTSYNEQFF. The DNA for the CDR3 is TGCAGTGCTAGAGTACCGACTTCCTACAATGAGCAGTTCTTC.

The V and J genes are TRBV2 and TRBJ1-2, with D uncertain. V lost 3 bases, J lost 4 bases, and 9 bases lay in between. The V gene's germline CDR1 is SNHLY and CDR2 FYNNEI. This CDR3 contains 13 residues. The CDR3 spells CASSEQGIYGYTF. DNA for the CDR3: TGTGCCAGCAGTGAGCAAGGAATCTATGGCTACACCTTC.